The entry that follows covers one T cell receptor (beta chain) sequence. Only one count was recorded for this clone. This receptor's antigen is unknown. Base qualities were left out, and no much larger clone turns up one base away. The CDR3 regions of human TCRbeta chains were analyzed by immunosequencing. Processing in the source paper ran as follows. TCRs in the repertoires were compared against a reference library of SARS-CoV-2-specific TCRs that had been generated with the MIRA antigen-specificity platform. Breadth meant the fraction of unique TCRs that were SARS-CoV-2-associated, whereas depth meant the fraction of total T cells that were SARS-CoV-2-associated. Using the MIRA data, every spike-specific TCR was mapped to the spike region that the TCR reacted to and assigned to either a CD4 or a CD8 class. Log10-transformed breadth and depth values were compared by one-way ANOVA with Sidak's multiple comparisons tests. Imported from immuneACCESS, the table was reduced by TCRdb to in-frame sequences with V and J called. These copies leave out some clones; in studies compared against another copy, an unresolved V gene accounts for under half, and the cause of the remainder is not known. V and J calls and clone size come straight from that table; D and trimming were deduced from the DNA. The sample table holds approximately 80,000 clones, of which approximately 89% were seen once. About 29% of the sample lies in the top ten.

These data are taken from a study of T cell responses to AZD1222 COVID-19 vaccine (dated by TCRdb to 2020 to 2023). In the study overall: TCR sequencing covered fewer than 250 trial participants: roughly 200 given two doses of AZD1222 and 26 given two doses of MenACWY control vaccine. Trial participants were enrolled by age into subgroups of 18-55, 56-69 and 70-plus years, and around 150, 29 and 61 TCR-sequenced participants, respectively, were included in these subgroups. The investigation overall reported the following: No day 14 peak-response samples were available, so repertoires were characterized only after the peak T cell response. After two AZD1222 doses, spike-specific TCR breadth and depth were significantly higher than at day 0 and than in MenACWY recipients. Most participants were white British and females outnumbered males, and the authors suggested that clonal diversity may have been underestimated. The vaccine-associated CD4 TCRs covered the entire spike protein, and the dominant responses fell in regions 160-218 and 743-854. In the small 56-69-year group, the increase in depth fell short of significance, most likely because of low power. Only six AZD1222 recipients were SARS-CoV-2 seropositive at baseline, limiting conclusions about previously exposed vaccinees. Reportedly, almost half of the unique spike-specific TCRs recognized epitopes lying outside the regions that are mutated in the B.1.351 and B.1.1.7 variants.

This specimen's time point label, per the study, means: about 28 days (+/-7) after the second vaccine dose. Because spike-specific TCR depth and breadth did not differ between the two schedules, AZD1222 recipients who got a second dose at roughly 4 weeks were pooled with those who got a second dose at roughly 12 weeks. Samples from vaccinated people were obtained from the UK trials COV001 and COV002, which included a single-blind randomized controlled phase 2/3 trial of AZD1222 (ChAdOx1 nCoV-19) in healthy adults. For TCRbeta chain sequencing, PBMC samples from trial participants were taken at day 0 and at day 28 after the second dose. The germline ends are 7 bases apart after V is trimmed by 7 bases and J by 1 base. The germline V gene yields SNHLY for CDR1 and FYNNEI for CDR2. The CDR3, cysteine through phenylalanine, is 13 amino acids long. The retained sequence is limited to the CDR3, 39 bases, with the frame set at the first base.

This chain joins TRBV2 to TRBJ2-2, with TRBD1 as a weak D call on 5 bases. Material: peripheral blood, obtained 28 days after the second AZD1222 dose. The clonotype was recovered from an adult who received the AZD1222 COVID-19 vaccine. The CDR3 reads as follows: CASTGQNTGELFF. The bases read TGTGCCAGCACAGGACAGAACACCGGGGAGCTGTTTTTT.